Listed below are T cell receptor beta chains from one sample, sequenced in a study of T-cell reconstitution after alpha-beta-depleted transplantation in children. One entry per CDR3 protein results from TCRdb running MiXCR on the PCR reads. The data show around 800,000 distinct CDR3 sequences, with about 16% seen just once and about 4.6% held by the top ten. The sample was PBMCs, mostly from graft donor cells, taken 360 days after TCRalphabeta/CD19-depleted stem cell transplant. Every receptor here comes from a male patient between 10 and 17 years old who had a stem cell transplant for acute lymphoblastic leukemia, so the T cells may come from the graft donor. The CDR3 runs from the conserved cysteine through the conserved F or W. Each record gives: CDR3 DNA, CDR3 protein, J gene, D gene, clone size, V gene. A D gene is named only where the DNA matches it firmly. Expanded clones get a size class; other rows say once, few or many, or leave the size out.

CDR3nt: TGTGCCAGCAGCTTAGGACAGGGGACTAGCGGGAGAGGTGACAATGAGCAGTTCTTC
CDR3aa: CASSLGQGTSGRGDNEQFF
j_gene: TRBJ2-1
d_gene: TRBD2
abundance: .
v_gene: TRBV11-1

CDR3nt: TGCAGCGTAGGGACAGCCTACGAGCAGTACTTC
CDR3aa: CSVGTAYEQYF
j_gene: TRBJ2-7
d_gene: TRBD1
abundance: .
v_gene: TRBV29-1

CDR3nt: TGTGCCAGCCGGGTGGAAGGGACAGACGGGGACACTGAAGCTTTCTTT
CDR3aa: CASRVEGTDGDTEAFF
j_gene: TRBJ1-1
d_gene: TRBD1
abundance: few
v_gene: TRBV3-1

CDR3nt: TGTGCCAGCAGCTCCCTGGGGCCCTACAATGAGCAGTTCTTC
CDR3aa: CASSSLGPYNEQFF
j_gene: TRBJ2-1
d_gene: .
abundance: many
v_gene: TRBV5-5

CDR3nt: TGCAGCGGGGCAACCTACAATGAGCAGTTCTTC
CDR3aa: CSGATYNEQFF
j_gene: TRBJ2-1
d_gene: .
abundance: few
v_gene: TRBV29-1

CDR3nt: TGCGCCAGCAGCACCGGGACTAGCGGGAGGTCGGATGAGCAGTTCTTC
CDR3aa: CASSTGTSGRSDEQFF
j_gene: TRBJ2-1
d_gene: TRBD2
abundance: .
v_gene: TRBV5-1

CDR3nt: TGTGCCACCAGTGATGCCGGGACAGGGGCCTACGAGCAGTACTTC
CDR3aa: CATSDAGTGAYEQYF
j_gene: TRBJ2-7
d_gene: TRBD1
abundance: many
v_gene: TRBV24-1

CDR3nt: TGTGCCAGCAGTCTCTCCGGGACTAGCCTGGACAATGAGCAGTTCTTC
CDR3aa: CASSLSGTSLDNEQFF
j_gene: TRBJ2-1
d_gene: TRBD2
abundance: .
v_gene: TRBV6-1

CDR3nt: TGTGCCAGCAGTTTGGATCCCGGCAGGGGGGATTTAATCTACACTGAAGCTTTCTTT
CDR3aa: CASSLDPGRGDLIYTEAFF
j_gene: TRBJ1-1
d_gene: TRBD1
abundance: few
v_gene: TRBV12-3/TRBV12-4

CDR3nt: TGCGCCAGCAGCGGGTCCGGGACAGGCAAGTCGAGCGGGCAGTACTTC
CDR3aa: CASSGSGTGKSSGQYF
j_gene: TRBJ2-7
d_gene: TRBD1
abundance: few
v_gene: TRBV4-1

CDR3nt: TGTGCCAGCAGCCGGGACAGGGCCTACGAGCAGTACTTC
CDR3aa: CASSRDRAYEQYF
j_gene: TRBJ2-7
d_gene: TRBD1
abundance: many
v_gene: TRBV5-1

CDR3nt: TGCGCCAGCAGCCTAAGGGACAGGGTGGACACTGAAGCTTTCTTT
CDR3aa: CASSLRDRVDTEAFF
j_gene: TRBJ1-1
d_gene: TRBD1
abundance: few
v_gene: TRBV4-1

CDR3nt: TGTGCCAGCTCATCGCGGACTAGCGGGATCTACGAGCAGTACTTC
CDR3aa: CASSSRTSGIYEQYF
j_gene: TRBJ2-7
d_gene: TRBD2
abundance: few
v_gene: TRBV18

CDR3nt: TGTGCCTGGAGAACCACCGAATTATTGGGCACTGAAGCTTTCTTT
CDR3aa: CAWRTTELLGTEAFF
j_gene: TRBJ1-1
d_gene: .
abundance: .
v_gene: TRBV30

CDR3nt: TGTGCCAGCTCACCGCAGGACTCAGGGAGGCAGTATTTT
CDR3aa: CASSPQDSGRQYF
j_gene: TRBJ2-3
d_gene: .
abundance: .
v_gene: TRBV18

CDR3nt: TGTGCCAGCAGCTTGCGGAGGGGGGAAGGGAGGAGCGAGCAGTACTTC
CDR3aa: CASSLRRGEGRSEQYF
j_gene: TRBJ2-7
d_gene: .
abundance: few
v_gene: TRBV21-1

CDR3nt: TGTGCCAGCAGTGACCCCGGACAGGGCGTCACTGAAGCTTTCTTT
CDR3aa: CASSDPGQGVTEAFF
j_gene: TRBJ1-1
d_gene: TRBD1
abundance: .
v_gene: TRBV25-1

CDR3nt: TGTGCCAGCAGTTCTCGAGGACAGGGTACGGAGGGCTACACCTTC
CDR3aa: CASSSRGQGTEGYTF
j_gene: TRBJ1-2
d_gene: TRBD1
abundance: .
v_gene: TRBV12-3/TRBV12-4

CDR3nt: TGCAGCGTTGAGGGGGGCTCCCTTGAAGCTTTCTTT
CDR3aa: CSVEGGSLEAFF
j_gene: TRBJ1-1
d_gene: .
abundance: few
v_gene: TRBV29-1

CDR3nt: TGTGCCAGCAGTGAAGCAGGGGGGGCCGCCGGGGAGCTGTTTTTT
CDR3aa: CASSEAGGAAGELFF
j_gene: TRBJ2-2
d_gene: .
abundance: .
v_gene: TRBV2

CDR3nt: TGTGCCAGCAGATCTAGCGGGAGTCACCACACCGGGGAGCTGTTTTTT
CDR3aa: CASRSSGSHHTGELFF
j_gene: TRBJ2-2
d_gene: TRBD2
abundance: .
v_gene: TRBV7-8

CDR3nt: TGCAGCGTTGAGGCAAGGGCGGGAGTCGTGGAGACCCAGTACTTC
CDR3aa: CSVEARAGVVETQYF
j_gene: TRBJ2-5
d_gene: TRBD2
abundance: few
v_gene: TRBV29-1

CDR3nt: TGCGCCAGCAGCCCCGGGGCCTACGAGCAGTACTTC
CDR3aa: CASSPGAYEQYF
j_gene: TRBJ2-7
d_gene: .
abundance: many
v_gene: TRBV5-1

CDR3nt: TGTGCCAGCAGCCGACCGGGCTCTGGGGCCAACGTCCTGACTTTC
CDR3aa: CASSRPGSGANVLTF
j_gene: TRBJ2-6
d_gene: .
abundance: few
v_gene: TRBV5-8

CDR3nt: TGTGCCTCTACAACGTCCGGCCCGTGGAATGAGCAGTTCTTC
CDR3aa: CASTTSGPWNEQFF
j_gene: TRBJ2-1
d_gene: .
abundance: many
v_gene: TRBV27

CDR3nt: TGTGCCAGCAGGCTGGGGCCCTACGAGCAGTACTTC
CDR3aa: CASRLGPYEQYF
j_gene: TRBJ2-7
d_gene: .
abundance: .
v_gene: TRBV27

CDR3nt: TGCAGTGCTAGAGGGACTAGTTTAGATACGCAGTATTTT
CDR3aa: CSARGTSLDTQYF
j_gene: TRBJ2-3
d_gene: TRBD2
abundance: few
v_gene: TRBV20-1

CDR3nt: TGTGCCAGCAGTTCCCCTCAGGGACGTGATACGCAGTATTTT
CDR3aa: CASSSPQGRDTQYF
j_gene: TRBJ2-3
d_gene: .
abundance: .
v_gene: TRBV12-3/TRBV12-4

CDR3nt: TGCGCCAGCAGCTTGGCTCGAAGTACCTACGAGCAGTACTTC
CDR3aa: CASSLARSTYEQYF
j_gene: TRBJ2-7
d_gene: .
abundance: few
v_gene: TRBV5-1

CDR3nt: TGTGCCAGCAGTTTATCCCCGGGCTATGCCTACGAGCAGTACTTC
CDR3aa: CASSLSPGYAYEQYF
j_gene: TRBJ2-7
d_gene: .
abundance: few
v_gene: TRBV28

CDR3nt: TGTGCCAGCAGCTTAGTTACAGGGAGCACAGATACGCAGTATTTT
CDR3aa: CASSLVTGSTDTQYF
j_gene: TRBJ2-3
d_gene: .
abundance: few
v_gene: TRBV11-2

CDR3nt: TGTGCCAGCAGGCCGAATCTTGGGGATAATGAAAAACTGTTTTTT
CDR3aa: CASRPNLGDNEKLFF
j_gene: TRBJ1-4
d_gene: .
abundance: .
v_gene: TRBV12-3/TRBV12-4

CDR3nt: TGTGCCACCAGTTACACTAGCGGAAGCACAGATACGCAGTATTTT
CDR3aa: CATSYTSGSTDTQYF
j_gene: TRBJ2-3
d_gene: TRBD2
abundance: many
v_gene: TRBV24-1

CDR3nt: TGTGCCAGCAGCACAGCCATGAACACTGAAGCTTTCTTT
CDR3aa: CASSTAMNTEAFF
j_gene: TRBJ1-1
d_gene: .
abundance: .
v_gene: TRBV7-8

CDR3nt: TGTGCCAGCGAGGGATGGGGACTAAACACCGGGGAGCTGTTTTTT
CDR3aa: CASEGWGLNTGELFF
j_gene: TRBJ2-2
d_gene: TRBD2
abundance: many
v_gene: TRBV12-3/TRBV12-4

CDR3nt: TGTGCCAGCAGCCAAACGGCTAGCGGGGGACTCTACGAGCAGTACTTC
CDR3aa: CASSQTASGGLYEQYF
j_gene: TRBJ2-7
d_gene: TRBD2
abundance: few
v_gene: TRBV7-3

CDR3nt: TGTGCCAGCTCACACCGGACACGCAGCTCCTACGAGCAGTACTTC
CDR3aa: CASSHRTRSSYEQYF
j_gene: TRBJ2-7
d_gene: .
abundance: .
v_gene: TRBV18

CDR3nt: TGTGCCAGCAGTGAAGCGATGCTCCAAGAGACCCAGTACTTC
CDR3aa: CASSEAMLQETQYF
j_gene: TRBJ2-5
d_gene: .
abundance: few
v_gene: TRBV2

CDR3nt: TGCGCCAGCAGCCAAGACCCAGCGAGGCGGGAGACCCAGTACTTC
CDR3aa: CASSQDPARRETQYF
j_gene: TRBJ2-5
d_gene: .
abundance: few
v_gene: TRBV4-1

CDR3nt: TGTGCCACCAGCGGACTCCCTCCAGGGGGGAACACTGAAGCTTTCTTT
CDR3aa: CATSGLPPGGNTEAFF
j_gene: TRBJ1-1
d_gene: TRBD1
abundance: few
v_gene: TRBV15

CDR3nt: TGTGCCACCTCCCCCACTAGCGGGTTCAATGAGCAGTTCTTC
CDR3aa: CATSPTSGFNEQFF
j_gene: TRBJ2-1
d_gene: TRBD2
abundance: few
v_gene: TRBV12-3/TRBV12-4

CDR3nt: TGTGCCAGCGACGGCAGGGGTTTTGGCTACACCTTC
CDR3aa: CASDGRGFGYTF
j_gene: TRBJ1-2
d_gene: .
abundance: many
v_gene: TRBV12-3/TRBV12-4

CDR3nt: TGTGCCAGCAGCCGAATACGTCACACAGATACGCAGTATTTT
CDR3aa: CASSRIRHTDTQYF
j_gene: TRBJ2-3
d_gene: .
abundance: many
v_gene: TRBV6-1

CDR3nt: TGCAGCGTTGAAGATGAGTCAATAAGCTCTGGGGCCAACGTCCTGACTTTC
CDR3aa: CSVEDESISSGANVLTF
j_gene: TRBJ2-6
d_gene: .
abundance: .
v_gene: TRBV29-1

CDR3nt: TGCGCCAGCAGCTTGTCGGGAGGGCCCTTCGCCTACGAGCAGTACTTC
CDR3aa: CASSLSGGPFAYEQYF
j_gene: TRBJ2-7
d_gene: TRBD2
abundance: few
v_gene: TRBV5-1

CDR3nt: TGCGCCAGCAGCCCCGGAGGGGCGCCATACGAGCAGTACTTC
CDR3aa: CASSPGGAPYEQYF
j_gene: TRBJ2-7
d_gene: .
abundance: few
v_gene: TRBV5-1

CDR3nt: TGTGCCAGCAGCCAAGGGACTAGCGGGAGCCAAGAGACCCAGTACTTC
CDR3aa: CASSQGTSGSQETQYF
j_gene: TRBJ2-5
d_gene: TRBD2
abundance: .
v_gene: TRBV3-1